Detailed here is one TCR beta chain. Its antigen is not known. Germline lookup yields CDR1 LNHDA and CDR2 SQIVND (reference sequence). This CDR3 spans 16 amino acids. Trimming removed 3 bases from V and 1 base from J; junction bases left unmatched: 5. These data belong to a study of human thymus T cells. Study-wide results and caveats: Unrelated individuals had highly overlapping thymic repertoires, as reported in related research.

Thymic tissue was derived from resections collected during corrective heart surgery. Having corrective surgery for congenital heart defects, healthy Finnish infants were the ones who donated. Generated by immunoSEQ multiplex PCR, the TCRdb table keeps only in-frame clones and is missing some. This sample has tens of thousands of clones, with approximately 97% found just once. The sequenced sample was thymus tissue. The sequence derives from a boy in the first two years of life with a congenital heart defect but otherwise immunologically healthy. The J gene is TRBJ1-3, the V gene TRBV19, with TRBD1 matching 8 bases. CDR3 in DNA: TGTGCCAGTAGTATCCGGCACAGGGGGTCTGGAAACACCATATATTTT. This gives the protein CASSIRHRGSGNTIYF.